The next 2 T cell receptor beta chains were all read from a single sample in a study of T-cell reconstitution after alpha-beta-depleted transplantation in children. Unique molecular identifiers tagged the TCRbeta library. TCRdb recomputed calls from the PCR reads with MiXCR, one row per CDR3 protein. Of more than 300,000 distinct CDR3 sequences detected, about a sixth appear once; the ten largest clones hold roughly 40%. The sequencing here drew on PBMCs, mostly from graft donor cells, taken 360 days after TCRalphabeta/CD19-depleted stem cell transplant. Every receptor here comes from a male patient aged 2 to 9 who had a stem cell transplant for acute lymphoblastic leukemia, so the T cells may come from the graft donor.

This clonotype has more than one count but fewer than ten. V usage is TRBV20-1 and J usage is TRBJ2-1, with D maybe TRBD1 (6 bases). The CDR3 covers 14 residues. Trimming took off 3 bases at V and 0 bases at J, with 9 bases between the two ends. The germline gives CDR1 DFQATT, CDR2 SNEGSKA (reference sequence). The CDR3 DNA is TGCAGTGCTAGGAGGGGGAGCTCCTACAATGAGCAGTTCTTC. It codes for CSARRGSSYNEQFF.

There are a few counts of this clonotype. CDR3 in DNA: TGTGCCAGCAGCCATCCCGGGTTCCAAGAGACCCAGTACTTC. The encoded protein is CASSHPGFQETQYF. This chain uses TRBV11-2 with TRBJ2-5; the D is unclear. This CDR3 comprises 14 residues. V was shortened by 5 bases and J by 1 base, with 11 bases between the two germline ends. Germline V lookup: CDR1 SGHAT, CDR2 FQNNGV.